These 20 T cell receptor beta chains originate from one sample sequenced in a study of graft-versus-host responses after intestinal transplantation. The protocol was immunoSEQ multiplex PCR, while the TCRdb copy is restricted to in-frame clones and leaves out a portion. The table has some 10,000 clones, around 96% seen once; the top ten hold 16%. The sequencing used bone marrow, collected around 500 days after intestinal transplantation. These receptors were obtained from a human patient who received an intestinal transplant, so some T cells may come from the graft donor.

The chain carries TRBV27 and TRBJ1-2, with 12 bases that match TRBD1. With 4 bases clipped from V and 4 bases from J, the junction kept 4 bases outside the gene matches. Germline V gene data show CDR1 as MNHEY and CDR2 as SMNVEV (reference sequence). The CDR3 length is 15 residues. Here the CDR3 reads CASSSGTGGVYGYTF. The CDR3 DNA sequence: TGTGCCAGCAGTTCCGGGACAGGGGGCGTCTATGGCTACACCTTC.

The CDR3 sequence is CASSDILARYEQYF. CDR3 DNA: TGTGCCAGCAGTGACATACTAGCTAGATACGAGCAGTACTTC. V is TRBV2 and J is TRBJ2-7; tentative D call: TRBD2 (6 bases). Trimming took off 3 bases at V and 4 bases at J, with 13 bases between the two ends. Germline V gives CDR1 SNHLY, CDR2 FYNNEI. The CDR3 is 14 amino acids.

V is TRBV19 and J is TRBJ1-5, with 8 bases matching TRBD1. CDR3 size: 15 residues. Germline assignment: CDR1 LNHDA and CDR2 SQIVND (reference sequence). J lost 2 bases, V lost 4 bases, and 4 bases had no gene match. The CDR3: CASSTVGQGNQPQHF. The CDR3, as DNA: TGTGCCAGTAGTACCGTGGGACAGGGCAATCAGCCCCAGCATTTT.

V and J are TRBV10-3 and TRBJ2-1, with 8 nucleotides matching TRBD1. CDR1 ENHRY and CDR2 SYGVKD come from the germline V gene. With V trimmed by 6 bases and J by 8 bases, 6 bases remained unmatched. The CDR3 has 13 residues. Here the CDR3 reads CAIRKKQGDEQFF. In DNA, the CDR3 is TGTGCCATCAGGAAGAAACAGGGGGATGAGCAGTTCTTC.

This clone occurred once. As DNA, the CDR3 is TGTGCCAGCAGCTCGGACCAGGGGGGTGAAGCTTTCTTT. This gives the protein CASSSDQGGEAFF. The rearrangement links TRBV7-3 to TRBJ1-1, with 7 bases aligning to TRBD1. After removal of 4 bases from V and 7 bases from J, the junction contained 6 bases not matched to a gene. The CDR3 has 13 amino acids. From germline, CDR1 is SGHTA and CDR2 FQGTGA.

The chain is built from TRBV6-4 and TRBJ2-1; 8 bases match TRBD2. The CDR3 is made up of 15 amino acids. Germline V gene lookup returns CDR1 MRHNA and CDR2 SNTAGT. After removal of 0 bases from V and 12 bases from J, the junction contained 10 bases not matched to a gene. CDR3 loop: CASSDSIGTSQRQFF. For the CDR3, the DNA is TGTGCCAGCAGTGACTCCATCGGGACTAGTCAGCGGCAGTTCTTC.

The gene calls are TRBV7-8 and TRBJ1-4; D uncertain. The germline V and J ends were trimmed by 2 bases and 0 bases, with 7 bases remaining between them. Germline CDR1 SGHVS, CDR2 FQNEAQ. The CDR3 length is 15 residues. The chain's CDR3 is CASSLFAATNEKLFF. For the CDR3, the DNA is TGTGCCAGCAGCTTATTTGCAGCAACTAATGAAAAACTGTTTTTT. The full variable domain, its missing parts supplied by reference TRBV7-8 and TRBJ1-4, is GAGVSQSPRYKVAKRGQDVALRCDPISGHVSLFWYQQALGQGPEFLTYFQNEAQLDKSGLPSDRFFAERPEGSVSTLKIQRTQQEDSAVYLCASSLFAATNEKLFFGSGTQLSVL.

The chain joins TRBV19 to TRBJ2-7; TRBD2 agrees at 8 bases. The CDR3 contains 13 residues. In germline, CDR1 is LNHDA, CDR2 SQIVND (reference sequence). With 5 bases clipped from V and 7 bases from J, the junction kept 7 bases outside the gene matches. The CDR3 region is CASSLLTSEEQYF. The CDR3 DNA follows: TGTGCCAGTAGTCTCTTGACTAGCGAAGAGCAGTACTTC.

V is TRBV10-2 and J is TRBJ1-2; tentatively, D is TRBD1 (6 bases). CDR3 length: 15 residues. Germline-derived CDR1 and CDR2 are WSHSY and SAAADI. V lost 7 bases and J lost 4, with 19 bases in between. CDR3 amino acids: CASMPGLTGSYGYTF. In DNA, the CDR3 is TGCGCCAGCATGCCTGGGTTAACAGGGTCCTATGGCTACACCTTC.

The rearrangement joins TRBV27 to TRBJ1-6; the match to TRBD1 covers 12 bases. The CDR3 runs 21 residues. Germline V lookup: CDR1 MNHEY, CDR2 SMNVEV (reference sequence). The V gene end was trimmed by 5 bases and the J gene end by 5 bases; junction bases not matched to a gene: 19. The CDR3 DNA reads as TGTGCCAGCAGTCGCCGGGACAGGGGGCTTGGTATAGTAAAAAATAATTCACCCCTCCACTTT. This sequence encodes CASSRRDRGLGIVKNNSPLHF.

The chain has TRBV10-3 and TRBJ2-1, with D unresolved. There are 13 residues in the CDR3. Germline assignment: CDR1 ENHRY and CDR2 SYGVKD. Trimming pared 0 bases from V and 1 base from J, leaving 1 base between. DNA for the CDR3: TGTGCCATCAGTGAGTCATCCTACAATGAGCAGTTCTTC. This sequence encodes CAISESSYNEQFF.

The chain couples TRBV9 to TRBJ2-7, with a weak D call TRBD1 (8 bases). The CDR3 has 15 amino acids. CDR1 SGDLS and CDR2 YYNGEE come from the germline V gene. Trimming shortened V by 3 bases and J by 1 base, and 14 bases separated the two germline ends. CDR3 DNA sequence: TGTGCCAGCAGCGCCACAGGGGGGGCATCCTACGAGCAGTACTTC. This sequence encodes CASSATGGASYEQYF.

This clone was counted once. This sequence joins TRBV12-5 and TRBJ2-1; TRBD1 matches at 9 bases. This CDR3 has 16 amino acids. From germline, CDR1 is LGHNT and CDR2 FRNRAP. The junction had 8 bases not matched to a gene; V was cut back by 4 bases and J by 4 bases. CDR3: CASGSGTGRSYNEQFF. The CDR3 coding sequence is TGTGCTAGTGGTTCCGGGACAGGGAGAAGTTACAATGAGCAGTTCTTC.

For the CDR3, the DNA is TGTGCCAGCAGCGTAGCGGGGGCGGACACTGAAGCTTTCTTT. It translates to CASSVAGADTEAFF. V and J are TRBV9 and TRBJ1-1; D possibly corresponds to TRBD1 (6 bases). V was cut by 0 bases and J by 3 bases, with 9 bases left in between. This CDR3 has 14 amino acids. Germline-derived CDR1 and CDR2 are SGDLS and YYNGEE.

V usage is TRBV6-1 and J usage is TRBJ2-7; 10 bases match TRBD1. Germline CDR1 MNHNS, CDR2 SASEGT. CDR3 length: 16 amino acids. V lost 2 bases and J lost 1; bases outside the gene matches: 5. CDR3 region: CASSERDRGKSYEQYF. In DNA, the CDR3 is TGTGCCAGCAGTGAAAGGGACAGGGGAAAATCCTACGAGCAGTACTTC.

The chain couples TRBV11-1 to TRBJ2-7, with 8 bases aligning to TRBD1. There are 16 residues in the CDR3. Trimming removed 0 bases from V and 1 base from J; junction bases left unmatched: 5. Germline V gene sequence: CDR1 SGHAT, CDR2 FQDESV (reference sequence). The CDR3 spells CASSLARTGISYEQYF. CDR3 nucleotides: TGTGCCAGCAGCTTAGCTAGGACAGGGATATCCTACGAGCAGTACTTC.

V gene TRBV19 combines with J gene TRBJ1-1; no clear D. The V and J ends lost 6 bases and 2 bases respectively, with 10 bases between them. The V gene's germline CDR1 is LNHDA and CDR2 SQIVND (reference sequence). CDR3 length: 13 amino acids. The CDR3 sequence is CASRDLGNTEAFF. The CDR3 nucleotides read TGTGCCAGTAGGGACTTAGGAAACACTGAAGCTTTCTTT.

This CDR3 is CASSPGIHSNQPQHF. Written as DNA, the CDR3 is TGTGCCAGCAGCCCAGGGATCCATAGCAATCAGCCCCAGCATTTT. The J gene is TRBJ1-5, the V gene TRBV5-6; tentative D call: TRBD1 (5 bases). Germline-derived CDR1 and CDR2 are SGHDT and YYEEEE. V lost 4 bases and J lost 0, with 11 bases in between. This CDR3 region has 15 residues. Looking up the rest from reference TRBV5-6 and TRBJ1-5 gives the full variable domain: DAGVTQSPTHLIKTRGQQVTLRCSPKSGHDTVSWYQQALGQGPQFIFQYYEEEERQRGNFPDRFSGHQFPNYSSELNVNALLLGDSALYLCASSPGIHSNQPQHFGDGTRLSIL.

CDR3 nucleotide sequence: TGTGCCAGCAGTCACCGGGACCCCAGGACCGAGCAGTACTTC. This encodes CASSHRDPRTEQYF. The chain links TRBV27 to TRBJ2-7; tentatively, D is TRBD1 or TRBD2 (5 bases each). The V end was cut by 5 bases, the J end by 6 bases, with 17 bases between. CDR3 size: 14 residues. Looked up from germline, CDR1 is MNHEY and CDR2 is SMNVEV (reference sequence).

This chain connects TRBV6-6 to TRBJ2-1; D is possibly TRBD1 (6 bases). This CDR3 is built from 14 residues. Germline V gene data show CDR1 as MNHNY and CDR2 as SVGAGI (reference sequence). With 2 bases removed from V and 6 bases from J, the gap between germline ends came to 11 bases. Here the CDR3 reads CASSYGTRVNEQFF. CDR3 nucleotide sequence: TGTGCCAGCAGTTACGGGACACGAGTCAATGAGCAGTTCTTC.